What follows describes a single T cell receptor (beta chain). This entry comes from a study of blood T cell repertoires in COVID-19. Background on the study: Sites across the United States, Italy and Spain contributed samples from acute and convalescent COVID-19. The cDNA or gDNA used as material had been derived from T cells, B-cell-depleted T cells, or PBMCs.

Original analysis: Estimates of nucleated cell counts were drawn from the amplification of reference gene primers. Sequenced by immunoSEQ multiplex PCR; TCRdb stores in-frame clones only, minus some. The V and J calls and the clone size are those of that table, but D and trimming were determined from the DNA. This sample has fewer than 350,000 clones, with roughly 89% found just once. V gave up 6 bases and J gave up 6 bases, with 10 bases separating them. Germline values: CDR1 KGHSH, CDR2 LQKENI. This CDR3 has 12 residues. Followed over time, Seattle patients had been enrolled while infection was active.

The specimen sequenced was peripheral blood. The source of this sequence is a man aged 25 to 45 with COVID-19, enrolled during active disease. The rearrangement links TRBV18 to TRBJ2-3, with D possibly matching TRBD2 (5 bases). The CDR3 loop is CASSQEVDTQYF. The CDR3 region has the DNA TGTGCCAGCTCTCAGGAGGTTGATACGCAGTATTTT.